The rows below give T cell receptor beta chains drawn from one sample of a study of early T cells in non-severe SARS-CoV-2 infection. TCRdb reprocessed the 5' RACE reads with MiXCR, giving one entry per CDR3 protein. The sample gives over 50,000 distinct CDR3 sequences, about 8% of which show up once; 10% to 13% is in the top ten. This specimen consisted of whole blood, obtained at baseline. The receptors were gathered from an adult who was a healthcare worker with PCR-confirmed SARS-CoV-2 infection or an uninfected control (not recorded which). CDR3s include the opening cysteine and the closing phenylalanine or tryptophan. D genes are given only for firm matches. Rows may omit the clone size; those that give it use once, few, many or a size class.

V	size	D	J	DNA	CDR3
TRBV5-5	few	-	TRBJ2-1	TGTGCCAGCAGCTTGTTGGGACAACGATCCTACAATGAGCAGTTCTTC	CASSLLGQRSYNEQFF
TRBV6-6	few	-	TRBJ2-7	TGTGCCAGCAACCCCTCGGGAGTCAGCTACGAGCAGTACTTC	CASNPSGVSYEQYF
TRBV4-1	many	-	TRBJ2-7	TGCGCCAGCAGCCAAGATCCACTGGGTACCTACGAGCAGTACTTC	CASSQDPLGTYEQYF
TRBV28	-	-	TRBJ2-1	TGTGCCAGCAGTTTACCAGGGTACTACAATGAGCAGTTCTTC	CASSLPGYYNEQFF
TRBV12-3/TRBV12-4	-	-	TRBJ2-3	TGTGCCAGCAGTCAATCGTCTAGCCCGGATACGCAGTATTTT	CASSQSSSPDTQYF
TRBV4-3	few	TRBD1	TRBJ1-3	TGCGCCAGCAGCCAAGATAGGGCAGGGGGCTACTCTGGAAACACCATATATTTT	CASSQDRAGGYSGNTIYF
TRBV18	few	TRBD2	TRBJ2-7	TGTGCCAGCTCACCACCCCTCGGAGCGGGATACGAGCAGTACTTC	CASSPPLGAGYEQYF
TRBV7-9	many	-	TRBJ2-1	TGTGCCAGCAGCTTAGTTGTACTAGACCCCTACAATGAGCAGTTCTTT	CASSLVVLDPYNEQFF
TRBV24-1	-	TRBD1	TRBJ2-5	TGTGCCACCAGTCCCTGGGACAGAGGGGAGACCCAGTACTTC	CATSPWDRGETQYF
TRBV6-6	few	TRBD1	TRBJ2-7	TGTGCCAGCAGTTACGGTCGGAGGGGGACAGGGGTCTACGAGCAGTACTTC	CASSYGRRGTGVYEQYF
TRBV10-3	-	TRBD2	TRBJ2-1	TGTGCCATCTCCACCGGGACTAGCGGGCAGAGCTCCTACAATGAGCAGTTCTTC	CAISTGTSGQSSYNEQFF
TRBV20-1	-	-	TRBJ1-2	TGCAGTGCTAGCGAACACATAGTAAACTATGGCTACACCTTC	CSASEHIVNYGYTF
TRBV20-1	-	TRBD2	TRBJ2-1	TGCAGTGCTAGTGCGGGAGCAAACTACAATGAGCAGTTCTTC	CSASAGANYNEQFF
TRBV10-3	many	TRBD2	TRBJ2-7	TGTGCCATCAATCCGACGGGCGGGAGCCACGAGCAGTACTTC	CAINPTGGSHEQYF
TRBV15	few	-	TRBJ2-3	TGTGCCACCAGCAGAGATGAGGGGGATACGCAGTATTTT	CATSRDEGDTQYF
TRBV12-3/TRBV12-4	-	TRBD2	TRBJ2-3	TGTGCCAGCAGTTCAATAGCGGGAGCCGGTGATACGCAGTATTTT	CASSSIAGAGDTQYF
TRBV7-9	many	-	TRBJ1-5	TGTGCCAGCAGCCAGGACAGTGGTACGGGGCCCCAGCATTTT	CASSQDSGTGPQHF
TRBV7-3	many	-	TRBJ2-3	TGTGCCAGCAGCTTAAGCCCAGAACCCACAGATACGCAGTATTTT	CASSLSPEPTDTQYF
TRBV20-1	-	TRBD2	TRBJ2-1	TGCAGTGCTAGAGGCGGGAGGGGTAGCAATGAGCAGTTCTTC	CSARGGRGSNEQFF
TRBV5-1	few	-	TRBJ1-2	TGCGCCAGCAGCTTGGTGGACGCCTATGGCTACACCTTC	CASSLVDAYGYTF
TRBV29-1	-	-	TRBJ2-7	TGCAGCACCGGGACCAACTACGGGGACGAGCAGTACTTC	CSTGTNYGDEQYF
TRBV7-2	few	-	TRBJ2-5	TGTGCCAGCAGCTTAGGGACGGGAGAAGGGACCCAGTACTTC	CASSLGTGEGTQYF
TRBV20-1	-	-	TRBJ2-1	TGCAGTGCTAGTGGAGGGGCAGGGTACAATGAGCAGTTCTTC	CSASGGAGYNEQFF
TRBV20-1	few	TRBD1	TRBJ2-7	TGCAGTGCCCCGACAGGGGGCACCTACGAGCAGTACTTC	CSAPTGGTYEQYF
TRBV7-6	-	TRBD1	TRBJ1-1	TGTGCCAGCAACGAATCCCCCCAGGGGGTGAACACTGAAGCTTTCTTT	CASNESPQGVNTEAFF
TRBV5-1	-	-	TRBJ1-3	TGCGCCAGCAGCTTGGGGACAGCTGAAAACACCATATATTTT	CASSLGTAENTIYF
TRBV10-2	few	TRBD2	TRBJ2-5	TGCGCCAGCACCCGCGGGAGCCTGGGGCAAGAGACCCAGTACTTC	CASTRGSLGQETQYF